Presented here are 13 T cell receptor beta chains from one specimen sequenced in a study of identical twins. TCRdb re-analysed the 5' RACE reads in MiXCR, keeping a single row per CDR3 protein. The table shows hundreds of thousands of distinct CDR3 sequences, with 18% occurring only once. These data also formed part of another study, on T cells expressing NK-cell markers.

Sequencing was performed on PBMCs. These receptor sequences come from a woman aged 18-29 years in good health.

The chain uses TRBV28 and TRBJ2-5; 9 bases align to TRBD1. CDR3 length: 14 residues. The V gene end was trimmed by 10 bases and the J gene end by 4 bases; junction bases not matched to a gene: 10. Germline lookup yields CDR1 MDHEN and CDR2 SYDVKM. The DNA for the CDR3 is TGTGCCACGTTCGGGGACAGGGTTGGAGAGACCCAGTACTTC. Amino acid sequence: CATFGDRVGETQYF.

This clonotype was seen only a few times. The genes are TRBV12-3 or TRBV12-4 and TRBJ2-1; the D is unclear. The CDR3 has 11 amino acids. V was shortened by 2 bases and J by 12 bases, with 8 bases between the two germline ends. The CDR3 DNA follows: TGTGCCAGCAGTTTATTAGGCCCGCAGTTCTTC. Protein product: CASSLLGPQFF.

The table lists this clonotype with many counts. The chain employs TRBV12-3 or TRBV12-4 and TRBJ2-7, with D possibly matching TRBD2 (5 bases). CDR3 size: 13 residues. Trimming left V 6 bases short and J 3 bases short, with 12 bases between. The DNA for the CDR3 is TGTGCCAGCAGGAGCGGTTTCGGCTACGAGCAGTACTTC. It is translated as CASRSGFGYEQYF.

This clonotype was counted only a few times. The chain couples TRBV20-1 to TRBJ2-7; a weak D match, TRBD1 (6 bases). The V gene's germline CDR1 is DFQATT and CDR2 SNEGSKA (reference sequence). This CDR3 region has 13 residues. V lost 1 base and J 2 bases, leaving 9 bases between the germline ends. The CDR3 DNA reads as TGCAGTGCTAGAGTGACAGGAACCTACGAGCAGTACTTC. Protein sequence: CSARVTGTYEQYF.

CDR3: CASTRGRDNEAFF. In DNA, the CDR3 is TGTGCCAGCACCCGAGGGAGGGACAATGAAGCTTTCTTT. This chain links TRBV13 with TRBJ1-1; perhaps TRBD1 as D (6 bases). The V end was cut by 7 bases, the J end by 7 bases, with 16 bases between. Germline CDR1 and CDR2: PRHDT and FYEKMQ (reference sequence). The length of the CDR3 is 13 residues.

This clonotype was detected many times. V is TRBV10-3 and J is TRBJ2-7; TRBD2 agrees at 9 bases. Germline CDR1 reads ENHRY; CDR2 reads SYGVKD. The CDR3 covers 15 residues. The ends lost 4 bases at V and 0 bases at J; junction bases unmatched: 4. CDR3 region: CAISVGSGSSYEQYF. DNA of the CDR3: TGTGCCATCAGTGTCGGTAGCGGGAGCTCCTACGAGCAGTACTTC.

The rearrangement joins TRBV20-1 to TRBJ2-1, with D maybe TRBD2 (7 bases). V lost 8 bases to trimming and J lost 6 bases, with 17 bases between them. The CDR3 totals 13 residues. CDR1 is DFQATT, CDR2 SNEGSKA, per germline (reference sequence). DNA for the CDR3: TGCAGTCCGGGGGGCTCGTCGGTCAATGAGCAGTTCTTC. Translation gives CSPGGSSVNEQFF.

This clonotype was counted many times. The chain employs TRBV20-1 and TRBJ2-2; 9 nucleotides line up with TRBD2. Trimming at V came to 4 bases and at J to 0 bases, leaving 3 bases not matched to a gene. This CDR3 is 15 amino acids long. Germline CDR1 and CDR2: DFQATT and SNEGSKA (reference sequence). This CDR3 is CSANGLASNTGELFF. DNA of the CDR3: TGCAGTGCTAATGGACTAGCGTCGAACACCGGGGAGCTGTTTTTT.

The chain is built from TRBV6-2 or TRBV6-3 and TRBJ2-1; no definite D call. The V and J ends lost 8 bases and 2 bases respectively, with 13 bases between them. Germline V gives CDR1 MNHEY, CDR2 SVGEGT. CDR3 length: 14 residues. The CDR3 DNA reads TGTGCCAGCCAGGACGCGTTTACCTACAATGAGCAGTTCTTC. This codes for CASQDAFTYNEQFF.

This clonotype has more than one count but fewer than ten. The rearrangement links TRBV7-9 to TRBJ2-3; 12 bases map to TRBD1. Germline V gene sequence: CDR1 SEHNR, CDR2 FQNEAQ (reference sequence). This CDR3 is built from 16 residues. J was trimmed by 3 bases and V by 5 bases; bases with no gene match: 6. The CDR3 loop reads CASSPGQGARTDTQYF. Here the CDR3 DNA reads TGTGCCAGCAGCCCGGGACAGGGGGCGAGAACAGATACGCAGTATTTT.

This clonotype was observed a handful of times. The gene calls are TRBV11-1 and TRBJ2-3, with a tentative D call TRBD2 (5 bases). In germline, CDR1 is SGHAT, CDR2 FQDESV (reference sequence). The CDR3 is 19 amino acids. Between the trimmed V and J ends, which lost 2 bases and 0 bases, there was a span of 21 bases. DNA of the CDR3: TGTGCCAGCAGCTTAAATTCTCTAAGCGGCGCCACTAGCACAGATACGCAGTATTTT. The encoded protein is CASSLNSLSGATSTDTQYF.

The chain carries TRBV5-1 and TRBJ2-3, with no clear D. The CDR3 length is 16 residues. V was cut by 0 bases and J by 1 base, with 12 bases left in between. The germline gives CDR1 SGHRS, CDR2 YFSETQ. CDR3 region: CASSLDPSRGTDTQYF. The CDR3 nucleotides are TGCGCCAGCAGCTTGGACCCCAGTCGGGGCACAGATACGCAGTATTTT.

The chain couples TRBV7-9 to TRBJ2-7, with TRBD2 as a possible D gene (6 bases). This CDR3 is built from 16 residues. V gave up 5 bases and J gave up 6 bases, with 23 bases separating them. CDR1 and CDR2 from the germline V gene are SEHNR and FQNEAQ (reference sequence). CDR3 bases: TGTGCCAGCAGCCCGGGGGACCGGACTGAAAAGGGCGAGCAGTACTTC. It is translated as CASSPGDRTEKGEQYF.